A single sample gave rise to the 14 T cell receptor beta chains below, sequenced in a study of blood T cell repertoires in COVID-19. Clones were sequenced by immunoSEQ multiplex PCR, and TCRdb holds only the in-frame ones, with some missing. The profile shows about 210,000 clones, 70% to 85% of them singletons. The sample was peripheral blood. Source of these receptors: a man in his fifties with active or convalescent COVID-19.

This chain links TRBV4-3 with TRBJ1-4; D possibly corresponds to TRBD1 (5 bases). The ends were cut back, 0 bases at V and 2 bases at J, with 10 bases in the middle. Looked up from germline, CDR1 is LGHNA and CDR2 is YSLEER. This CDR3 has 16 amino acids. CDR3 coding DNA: TGCGCCAGCAGCCAAGATCAGGGTTGGACTAATGAAAAACTGTTTTTT. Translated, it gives CASSQDQGWTNEKLFF.

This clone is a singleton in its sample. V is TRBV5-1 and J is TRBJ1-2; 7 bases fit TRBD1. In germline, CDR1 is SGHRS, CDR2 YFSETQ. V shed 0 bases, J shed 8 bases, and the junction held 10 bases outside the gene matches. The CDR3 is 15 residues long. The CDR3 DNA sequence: TGCGCCAGCAGCTTGGGGCCAGGGGGGTTATCCGGCTACACCTTC. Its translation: CASSLGPGGLSGYTF.

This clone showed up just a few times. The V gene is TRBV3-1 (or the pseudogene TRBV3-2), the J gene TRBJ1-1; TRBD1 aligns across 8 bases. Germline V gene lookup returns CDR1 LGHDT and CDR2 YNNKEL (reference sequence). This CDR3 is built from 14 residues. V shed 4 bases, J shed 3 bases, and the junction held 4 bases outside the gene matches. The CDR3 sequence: CASSRGTGDTEAFF. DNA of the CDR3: TGTGCCAGCAGCCGCGGGACAGGAGACACTGAAGCTTTCTTT.

The CDR3 nucleotides read TGCGCCAGCAGCTTGGAGACTAGCGGGAGGAATGAGCAGTTCTTC. It specifies CASSLETSGRNEQFF. This rearrangement joins TRBV5-1 to TRBJ2-1; 13 bases are shared with TRBD2. CDR1 and CDR2 from the germline V gene are SGHRS and YFSETQ. After removal of 0 bases from V and 7 bases from J, the junction contained 1 base not matched to a gene. The CDR3 contains 15 residues.

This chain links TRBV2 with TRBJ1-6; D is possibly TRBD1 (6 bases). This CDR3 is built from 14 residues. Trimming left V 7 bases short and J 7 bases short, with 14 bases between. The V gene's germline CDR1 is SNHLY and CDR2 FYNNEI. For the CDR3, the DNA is TGTGCCAGCACTTCGGACAGCTCCAATTCACCCCTCCACTTT. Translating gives CASTSDSSNSPLHF.

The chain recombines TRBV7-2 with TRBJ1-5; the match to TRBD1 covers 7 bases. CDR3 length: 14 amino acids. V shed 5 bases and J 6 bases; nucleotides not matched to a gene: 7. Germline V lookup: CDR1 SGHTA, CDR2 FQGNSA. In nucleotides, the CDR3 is TGTGCCAGCAGCCCGCGGACAGGCCCTCAGCCCCAGCATTTT. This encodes CASSPRTGPQPQHF.

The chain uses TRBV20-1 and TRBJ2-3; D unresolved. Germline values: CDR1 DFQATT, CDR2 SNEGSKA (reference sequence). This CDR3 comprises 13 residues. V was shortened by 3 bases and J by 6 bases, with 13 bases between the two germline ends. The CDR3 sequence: CSASANLMDTQYF. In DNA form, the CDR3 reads TGCAGTGCTAGTGCTAATCTCATGGATACGCAGTATTTT.

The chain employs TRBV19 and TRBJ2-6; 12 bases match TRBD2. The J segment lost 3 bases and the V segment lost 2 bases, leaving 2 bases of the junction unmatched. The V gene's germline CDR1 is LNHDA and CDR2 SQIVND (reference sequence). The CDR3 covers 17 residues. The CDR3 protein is CASSILAGGRGANVLTF. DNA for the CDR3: TGTGCCAGTAGTATACTAGCGGGGGGGCGTGGGGCCAACGTCCTGACTTTC. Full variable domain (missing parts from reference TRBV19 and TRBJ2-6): DGGITQSPKYLFRKEGQNVTLSCEQNLNHDAMYWYRQDPGQGLRLIYYSQIVNDFQKGDIAEGYSVSREKKESFPLTVTSAQKNPTAFYLCASSILAGGRGANVLTFGAGSRLTVL.

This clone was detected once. The CDR3, as DNA: TGCGCCAGCAGCTTGACTCTGACAGGGGTCTATGGCTACACCTTC. Amino acid sequence: CASSLTLTGVYGYTF. V usage is TRBV5-1 and J usage is TRBJ1-2, with TRBD1 matching 8 bases. J was trimmed by 4 bases and V by 1 base; bases with no gene match: 6. Germline CDR1 is SGHRS and CDR2 is YFSETQ. The CDR3 length is 15 residues.

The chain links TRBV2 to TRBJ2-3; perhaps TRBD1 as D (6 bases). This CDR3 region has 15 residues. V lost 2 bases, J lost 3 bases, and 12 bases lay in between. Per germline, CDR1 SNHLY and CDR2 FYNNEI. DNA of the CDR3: TGTGCCAGCAGTGAATTAGTCAGGGGAACAGATACGCAGTATTTT. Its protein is CASSELVRGTDTQYF. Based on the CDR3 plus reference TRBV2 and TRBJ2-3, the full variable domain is EPEVTQTPSHQVTQMGQEVILRCVPISNHLYFYWYRQILGQKVEFLVSFYNNEISEKSEIFDDQFSVERPDGSNFTLKIRSTKLEDSAMYFCASSELVRGTDTQYFGPGTRLTVL.

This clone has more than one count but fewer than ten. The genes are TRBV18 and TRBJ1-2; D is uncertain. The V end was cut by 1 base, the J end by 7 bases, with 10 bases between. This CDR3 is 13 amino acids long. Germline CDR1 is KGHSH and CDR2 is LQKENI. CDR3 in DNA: TGTGCCAGCTCACCACGGGTAGAGGGTGGCTACACCTTC. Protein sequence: CASSPRVEGGYTF.

The CDR3 DNA reads as TGTGCCAGTAGTTATAGCAATCAGCCCCAGCATTTT. It yields the protein CASSYSNQPQHF. V and J are TRBV19 and TRBJ1-5; D is unresolved. There are 12 residues in the CDR3. CDR1 and CDR2 from the germline V gene are LNHDA and SQIVND (reference sequence). The V gene lost 5 bases and the J gene lost 0 bases, with 2 bases spanning the gap. The full variable domain, rest sourced from reference TRBV19 and TRBJ1-5, is DGGITQSPKYLFRKEGQNVTLSCEQNLNHDAMYWYRQDPGQGLRLIYYSQIVNDFQKGDIAEGYSVSREKKESFPLTVTSAQKNPTAFYLCASSYSNQPQHFGDGTRLSIL.

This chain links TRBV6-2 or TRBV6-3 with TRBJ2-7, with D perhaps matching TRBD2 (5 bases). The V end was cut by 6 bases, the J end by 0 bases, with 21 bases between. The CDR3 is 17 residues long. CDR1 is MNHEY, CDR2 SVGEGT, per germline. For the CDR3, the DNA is TGTGCCAGCAGCCAGGTAGTAGGACTTTTAAGCTCCTACGAGCAGTACGTC. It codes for CASSQVVGLLSSYEQYV.

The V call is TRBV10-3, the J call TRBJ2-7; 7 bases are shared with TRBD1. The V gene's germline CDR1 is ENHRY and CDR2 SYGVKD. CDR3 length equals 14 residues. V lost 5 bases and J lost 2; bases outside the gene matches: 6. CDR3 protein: CAISSRQGPYEQYF. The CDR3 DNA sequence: TGTGCCATCAGTAGCCGACAGGGTCCCTACGAGCAGTACTTC.